The 20 T cell receptor beta chains in this list originate from one sample, sequenced in a study of monozygotic twins with inflammatory bowel disease. TCRdb reprocessed the 5' RACE reads, keeping one entry per CDR3 protein, no DNA. This repertoire comprises fewer than 550,000 distinct CDR3 sequences; its ten largest clones make up less than 2.5%. Sequencing was performed on blood. The receptors derive from a human donor with ulcerative colitis or Crohn's disease, or a healthy co-twin of an affected twin (not recorded which).

The V call is TRBV12-3 or TRBV12-4, the J call TRBJ1-1; absent DNA, TCRdb's TRBD1 call cannot be checked. CDR3 length: 13 amino acids. CDR3 protein: CASSFGRGTEAFF.

V gene TRBV4-1 combines with J gene TRBJ1-6; the TCRdb D gene call, TRBD1, has no DNA to confirm it. This CDR3 comprises 16 residues. Germline assignment: CDR1 MGHRA and CDR2 YSYEKL. The CDR3 spells CASSQAGGDRYSPLHF.

The rearrangement uses TRBV4-1 and TRBJ2-5; TCRdb proposes TRBD2, but this gene call is untestable without DNA. The CDR3 is 16 residues long. Germline V gene data show CDR1 as MGHRA and CDR2 as YSYEKL. CDR3 residues: CASSSLGGGGMETQYF.

The chain links TRBV15 to TRBJ2-5; TCRdb designates TRBD1, a call that cannot be tested without DNA. Germline CDR1 and CDR2: LNHNV and YYDKDF (reference sequence). This CDR3 has 15 residues. The CDR3 protein is CATSREGQGQETQYF.

This chain links TRBV4-2 with TRBJ2-1; TCRdb calls TRBD2, which cannot be checked without DNA. The CDR3 loop spans 15 amino acids. Germline values: CDR1 LGHNA, CDR2 YNFKEQ. The CDR3 loop is CASSQDLRGPPEQFF.

This chain links TRBV5-5 with TRBJ1-2; TCRdb gives TRBD1 as the D gene, but with no DNA this cannot be confirmed. Germline V gene sequence: CDR1 SGHKS, CDR2 YYEKEE (reference sequence). The CDR3 runs 16 residues. The CDR3 sequence: CASSLAAGGSLYGYTF.

The rearrangement uses TRBV16 and TRBJ2-7. Germline lookup yields CDR1 KGHSY and CDR2 FQNENV. The length of the CDR3 is 14 residues. CDR3 sequence: CASSQFEKNYEQYF.

The chain's CDR3 is CASSQAEGPSYEQYF. The rearrangement uses TRBV4-1 and TRBJ2-7; no DNA is available, so the TRBD2 call from TCRdb remains unchecked. The CDR3 is 15 amino acids. Germline CDR1 is MGHRA and CDR2 is YSYEKL.

This sequence joins TRBV29-1 and TRBJ1-5; lacking DNA, the TRBD1 call made by TCRdb goes unchecked. The germline V gene encodes CDR1 SQVTM and CDR2 ANQGSEA. This CDR3 has 13 residues. CDR3 amino acids: CSVIQGVDQPQHF.

This chain uses TRBV27 with TRBJ1-6. The germline CDR1 and CDR2 sequences are MNHEY and SMNVEV (reference sequence). CDR3 length equals 15 residues. The CDR3 sequence is CASSPRRGDNSPLHF.

This chain joins TRBV5-1 and TRBJ1-1; TCRdb outputs TRBD1, but without DNA this stays unchecked. This CDR3 is 14 amino acids long. Germline V gene sequence: CDR1 SGHRS, CDR2 YFSETQ. CDR3 in amino acids: CASSWVGTGTEAFF.

This sequence joins TRBV14 and TRBJ1-2. Germline assignment: CDR1 SGHDN and CDR2 FVKESK. There are 16 residues in the CDR3. CDR3 amino acids: CASSQLAGALLYGYTF.

The CDR3 is CASSDPNRHFSGNTIYF. The rearrangement joins TRBV12-3 or TRBV12-4 to TRBJ1-3. This CDR3 comprises 17 residues.

This chain joins TRBV29-1 and TRBJ2-7. CDR1 and CDR2 from the germline V gene are SQVTM and ANQGSEA. The CDR3 covers 11 residues. The CDR3 region is CSVVVGYEQYF.

The chain employs TRBV29-1 and TRBJ2-7; TCRdb lists TRBD2, though no DNA is available to test this call. The germline CDR1 and CDR2 sequences are SQVTM and ANQGSEA. The CDR3 is made up of 14 amino acids. The chain's CDR3 is CSVKLAGGSYEQYF.

The chain is built from TRBV30 and TRBJ1-1. The CDR3 consists of 13 residues. Germline V lookup: CDR1 GTSNPN, CDR2 SVGIG (reference sequence). CDR3: CAWSVQANTEAFF.

The chain recombines TRBV11-1 with TRBJ2-5; TCRdb proposes TRBD1, but this gene call is untestable without DNA. Germline V gives CDR1 SGHAT, CDR2 FQDESV (reference sequence). This CDR3 contains 15 residues. The CDR3 loop reads CASSFRQGQQETQYF. The whole variable domain, remainder taken from reference TRBV11-1 and TRBJ2-5, is EAEVAQSPRYKITEKSQAVAFWCDPISGHATLYWYRQILGQGPELLVQFQDESVVDDSQLPKDRFSAERLKGVDSTLKIQPAELGDSAMYLCASSFRQGQQETQYFGPGTRLLVL.

V gene TRBV7-9 combines with J gene TRBJ1-3. The CDR3 is made up of 15 amino acids. Per germline, CDR1 SEHNR and CDR2 FQNEAQ (reference sequence). CDR3 sequence: CASSKMGGSGNTIYF. The whole variable domain, filled in from reference TRBV7-9 and TRBJ1-3, reads DTGVSQNPRHKITKRGQNVTFRCDPISEHNRLYWYRQTLGQGPEFLTYFQNEAQLEKSRLLSDRFSAERPKGSFSTLEIQRTEQGDSAMYLCASSKMGGSGNTIYFGEGSWLTVV.

The chain recombines TRBV6-2 or TRBV6-3 with TRBJ2-7; TCRdb lists TRBD2, though no DNA is available to test this call. The CDR3 length is 19 residues. The germline CDR1 and CDR2 sequences are MNHEY and SVGEGT. The chain's CDR3 is CASSPLRSSGSVFPYEQYF.

The CDR3 here is CATSRGDTANEKLFF. The genes are TRBV15 and TRBJ1-4. The CDR3 totals 15 residues. CDR1 and CDR2 (germline): LNHNV, YYDKDF (reference sequence). Complete variable domain (other parts from reference TRBV15 and TRBJ1-4): DAMVIQNPRYQVTQFGKPVTLSCSQTLNHNVMYWYQQKSSQAPKLLFHYYDKDFNNEADTPDNFQSRRPNTSFCFLDIRSPGLGDTAMYLCATSRGDTANEKLFFGSGTQLSVL.